This T cell receptor (beta chain) came from a study of Graves' ophthalmopathy and Graves' hyperthyroidism. Recruitment covered hyperthyroidism patients aged 18 to 65 whose new diagnosis was of under 2 months' duration. Amplified TCR beta CDR3 regions were obtained using RNA transcripts as template. An initial RT-PCR round employing HTBI primers preceded a second-round multiplex PCR. TCRdb reanalysed the multiplex PCR reads using MiXCR and keeps one entry per CDR3 protein. Of over 500,000 distinct CDR3 sequences listed, 22% are singletons. This clonotype was detected many times. V gave up 3 bases and J gave up 7 bases, with 16 bases separating them. The germline V gene has CDR1 MNHEY and CDR2 SVGEGT. This CDR3 is built from 16 residues.

This TCR derives from a woman between 18 and 30 years old with stable Graves' hyperthyroidism. Some clones in this sample may be carry-over from other donors' samples. The rearrangement links TRBV6-2 or TRBV6-3 to TRBJ1-6; perhaps TRBD1 as D (6 bases). The sequenced sample was peripheral blood. The CDR3 nucleotides read TGTGCCAGCAGTTATATACCGGGACACACGAATTCACCCCTCCACTTT. It is translated as CASSYIPGHTNSPLHF.